The TCR beta chain described here comes from a study of shared clonotypes between healthy human individuals. CDR3 size: 17 residues. Germline V gives CDR1 SGHVS, CDR2 FNYEAQ. The V end lost 1 base, the J end lost 2 bases, and 15 bases lay between the germline ends. Naive CD8 cells lacked CD45RO, underwent positive selection for CCR7 and left out terminally differentiated effector memory CD45RA+ cells. Method: immunoSEQ multiplex PCR; TCRdb's copy keeps in-frame clones and lacks some. This table has about 2.1 million clones, 85% to 95% appearing once. This rearrangement joins TRBV7-6 to TRBJ2-1; possibly TRBD2 for D (5 bases). The sequence derives from a man between 18 and 35 years old in good health. Some clones in this sample may be carry-over from other donors' samples. The source material was naive CD8+ T cells from PBMCs. This CDR3 reads CASSLESTGYPYNEQFF. As DNA, the CDR3 is TGTGCCAGCAGCTTAGAGTCTACGGGGTATCCCTACAATGAGCAGTTCTTC. Full variable domain (missing parts from reference TRBV7-6 and TRBJ2-1): GAGVSQSPRYKVTKRGQDVALRCDPISGHVSLYWYRQALGQGPEFLTYFNYEAQQDKSGLPNDRFSAERPEGSISTLTIQRTEQRDSAMYRCASSLESTGYPYNEQFFGPGTRLTVL.